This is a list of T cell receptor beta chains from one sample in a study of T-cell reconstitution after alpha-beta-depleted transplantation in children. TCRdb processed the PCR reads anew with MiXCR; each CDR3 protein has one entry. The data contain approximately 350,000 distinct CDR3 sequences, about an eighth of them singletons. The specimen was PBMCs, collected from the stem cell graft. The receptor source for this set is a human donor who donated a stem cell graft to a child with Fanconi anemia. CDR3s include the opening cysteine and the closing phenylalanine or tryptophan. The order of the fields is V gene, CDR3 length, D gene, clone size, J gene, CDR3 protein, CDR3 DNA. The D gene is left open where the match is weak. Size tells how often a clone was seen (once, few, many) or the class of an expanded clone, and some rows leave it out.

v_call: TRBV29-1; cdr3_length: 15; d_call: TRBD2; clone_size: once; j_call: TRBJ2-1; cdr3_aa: CSVGESGRVYNEQFF; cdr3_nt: TGCAGCGTTGGGGAGAGCGGGAGGGTCTACAATGAGCAGTTCTTC
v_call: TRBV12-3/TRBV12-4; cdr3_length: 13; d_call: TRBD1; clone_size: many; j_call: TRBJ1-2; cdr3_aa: CASNEGADYGYTF; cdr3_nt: TGTGCCAGCAATGAGGGGGCAGACTATGGCTACACCTTC
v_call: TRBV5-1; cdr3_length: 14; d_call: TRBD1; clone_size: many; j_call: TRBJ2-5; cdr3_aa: CASSRGRGQETQYF; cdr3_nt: TGCGCCAGCAGCAGGGGCAGGGGGCAAGAGACCCAGTACTTC
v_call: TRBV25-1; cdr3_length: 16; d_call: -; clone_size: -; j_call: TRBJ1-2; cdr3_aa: CASSDQRVLGIYGYTF; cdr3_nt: TGTGCCAGCAGTGACCAAAGGGTTTTGGGGATATATGGCTACACCTTC
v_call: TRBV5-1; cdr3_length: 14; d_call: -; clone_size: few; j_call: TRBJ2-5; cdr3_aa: CASSLVADEETQYF; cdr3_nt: TGCGCCAGCAGCTTGGTAGCGGACGAAGAGACCCAGTACTTC
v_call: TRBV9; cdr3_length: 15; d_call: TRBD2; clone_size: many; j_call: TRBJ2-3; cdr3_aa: CASSAQRGSTDTQYF; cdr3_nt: TGTGCCAGCAGCGCGCAGCGGGGTAGCACAGATACGCAGTATTTT
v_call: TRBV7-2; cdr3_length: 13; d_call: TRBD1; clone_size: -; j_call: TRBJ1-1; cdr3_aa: CASSYRQGNEAFF; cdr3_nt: TGTGCCAGCAGCTACCGACAGGGAAATGAAGCTTTCTTT
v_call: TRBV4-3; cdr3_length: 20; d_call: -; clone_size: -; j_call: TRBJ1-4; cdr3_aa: CASSPNTWGGLDSPSGKLFF; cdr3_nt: TGCGCCAGCAGCCCCAATACTTGGGGGGGGCTAGATAGTCCGTCGGGAAAACTGTTTTTT
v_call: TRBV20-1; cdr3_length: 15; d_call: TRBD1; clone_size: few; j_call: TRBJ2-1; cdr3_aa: CSARYGTGGYNEQFF; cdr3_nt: TGCAGTGCTAGATACGGGACAGGGGGATACAATGAGCAGTTCTTC
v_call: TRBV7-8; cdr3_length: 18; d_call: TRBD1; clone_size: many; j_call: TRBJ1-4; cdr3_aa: CASSFSGTGAFLNEKLFF; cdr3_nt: TGTGCCAGCAGCTTCTCCGGGACAGGGGCTTTCCTTAATGAAAAACTGTTTTTT
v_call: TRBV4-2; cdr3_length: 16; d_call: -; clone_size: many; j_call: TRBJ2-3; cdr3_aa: CASSPRLWASTDTQYF; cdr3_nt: TGTGCCAGCAGCCCCCGATTATGGGCCTCCACAGATACGCAGTATTTT
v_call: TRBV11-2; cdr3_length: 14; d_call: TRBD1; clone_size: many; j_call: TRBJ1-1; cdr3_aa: CASSANRGYTEAFF; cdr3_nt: TGTGCCAGCAGCGCGAACAGGGGATACACTGAAGCTTTCTTT
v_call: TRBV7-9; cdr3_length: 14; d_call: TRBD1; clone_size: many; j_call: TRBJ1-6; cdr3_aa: CASSPDRVDSPLHF; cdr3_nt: TGTGCCAGCAGCCCGGACAGGGTTGATTCACCCCTCCACTTT
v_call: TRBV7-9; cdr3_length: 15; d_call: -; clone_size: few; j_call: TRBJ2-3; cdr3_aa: CASSQVRGLTDTQYF; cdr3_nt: TGTGCCAGCAGCCAAGTGCGGGGTCTCACAGATACGCAGTATTTT
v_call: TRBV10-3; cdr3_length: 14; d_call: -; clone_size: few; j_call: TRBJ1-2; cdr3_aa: CAISELRANYGYTF; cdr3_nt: TGTGCCATCAGTGAACTCCGAGCTAACTATGGCTACACCTTC
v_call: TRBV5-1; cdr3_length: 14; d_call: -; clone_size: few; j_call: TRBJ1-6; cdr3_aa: CASSLQGFDSPLHF; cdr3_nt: TGCGCCAGCAGCTTACAGGGATTTGATTCACCCCTCCACTTT
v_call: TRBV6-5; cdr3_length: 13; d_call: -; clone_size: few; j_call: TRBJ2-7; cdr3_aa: CASSYSWGTEQYF; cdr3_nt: TGTGCCAGCAGTTACTCGTGGGGGACCGAGCAGTACTTC
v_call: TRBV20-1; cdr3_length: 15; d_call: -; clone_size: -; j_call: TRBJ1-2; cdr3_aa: CSAGTGTVANYGYTF; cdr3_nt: TGCAGTGCTGGGACCGGGACCGTAGCTAACTATGGCTACACCTTC
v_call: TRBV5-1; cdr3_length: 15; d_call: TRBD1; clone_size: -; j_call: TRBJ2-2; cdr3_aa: CASSWGQTNTGELFF; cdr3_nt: TGCGCCAGCAGCTGGGGACAGACGAACACCGGGGAGCTGTTTTTT
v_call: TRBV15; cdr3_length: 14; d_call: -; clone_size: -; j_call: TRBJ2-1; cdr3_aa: CATSSWGEYNEQFF; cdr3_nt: TGTGCCACCAGCAGTTGGGGGGAATACAATGAGCAGTTCTTC
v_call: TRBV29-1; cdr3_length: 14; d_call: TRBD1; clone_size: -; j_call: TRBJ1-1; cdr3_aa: CSVRTGGAGTEAFF; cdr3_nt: TGCAGCGTCAGGACAGGGGGCGCAGGCACTGAAGCTTTCTTT
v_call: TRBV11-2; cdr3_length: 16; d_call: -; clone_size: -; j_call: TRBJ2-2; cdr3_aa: CASSLPGASNTGELFF; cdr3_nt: TGTGCCAGCAGCTTACCCGGGGCCTCGAACACCGGGGAGCTGTTTTTT
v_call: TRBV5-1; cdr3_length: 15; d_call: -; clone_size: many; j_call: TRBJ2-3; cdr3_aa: CASSLAFFSTDTQYF; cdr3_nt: TGCGCCAGCAGCTTGGCCTTTTTTAGCACAGATACGCAGTATTTT
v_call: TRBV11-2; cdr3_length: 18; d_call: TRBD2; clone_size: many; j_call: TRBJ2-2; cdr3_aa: CASSPRFSGGANTGELFF; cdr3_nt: TGTGCCAGCAGCCCCCGTTTTAGCGGGGGGGCGAACACCGGGGAGCTGTTTTTT
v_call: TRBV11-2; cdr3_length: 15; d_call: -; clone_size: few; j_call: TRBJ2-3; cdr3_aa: CASKPGTSSTDTQYF; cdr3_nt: TGTGCCAGCAAACCCGGGACTTCAAGCACAGATACGCAGTATTTT
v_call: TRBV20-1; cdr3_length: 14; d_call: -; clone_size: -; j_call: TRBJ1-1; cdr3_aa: CSARDRVANPEAFF; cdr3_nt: TGCAGTGCTAGAGACCGGGTTGCAAACCCTGAAGCTTTCTTT
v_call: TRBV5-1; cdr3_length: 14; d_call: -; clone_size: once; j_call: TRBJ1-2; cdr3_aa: CASSLDLEQNGYTF; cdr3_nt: TGCGCCAGCAGCTTGGATCTGGAGCAGAATGGCTACACCTTC
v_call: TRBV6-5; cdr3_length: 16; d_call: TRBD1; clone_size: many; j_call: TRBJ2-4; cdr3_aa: CASSLEGDREGGIQYF; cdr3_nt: TGTGCCAGCAGCCTTGAGGGGGACAGGGAGGGAGGCATTCAGTACTTC
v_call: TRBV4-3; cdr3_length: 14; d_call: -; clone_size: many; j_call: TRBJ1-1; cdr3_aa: CASSRNSRATEAFF; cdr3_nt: TGCGCCAGCAGCCGGAATAGCAGGGCGACTGAAGCTTTCTTT
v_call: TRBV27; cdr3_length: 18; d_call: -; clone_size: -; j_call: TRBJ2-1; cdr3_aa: CASSPPIAQVGPYNEQFF; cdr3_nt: TGTGCCAGCAGTCCCCCCATAGCCCAGGTAGGCCCCTACAATGAGCAGTTCTTC
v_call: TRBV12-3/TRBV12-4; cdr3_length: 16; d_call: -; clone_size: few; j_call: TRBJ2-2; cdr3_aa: CASSFGGGYSTGELFF; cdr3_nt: TGTGCCAGCAGTTTTGGAGGGGGCTATAGTACCGGGGAGCTGTTTTTT
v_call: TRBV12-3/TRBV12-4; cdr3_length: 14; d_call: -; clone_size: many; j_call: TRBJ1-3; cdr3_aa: CASSFARTRNTIYF; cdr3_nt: TGTGCCAGCAGTTTTGCAAGAACTCGAAACACCATATATTTT
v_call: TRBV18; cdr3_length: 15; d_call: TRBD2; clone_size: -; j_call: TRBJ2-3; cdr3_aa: CASSQAGGPTDTQYF; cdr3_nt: TGTGCCAGCTCACAAGCGGGGGGGCCTACAGATACGCAGTATTTT
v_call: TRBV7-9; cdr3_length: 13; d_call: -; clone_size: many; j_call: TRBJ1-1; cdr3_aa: CASSSIRNTEAFF; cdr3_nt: TGTGCCAGCAGCTCCATTAGGAACACTGAAGCTTTCTTT
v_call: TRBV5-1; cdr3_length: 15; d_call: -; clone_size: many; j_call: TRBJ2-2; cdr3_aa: CASSFRASTTGELFF; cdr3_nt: TGCGCCAGCAGCTTCCGGGCCTCCACTACCGGGGAGCTGTTTTTT
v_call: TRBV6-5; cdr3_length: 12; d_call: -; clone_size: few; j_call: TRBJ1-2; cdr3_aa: CASTGPYYGYTF; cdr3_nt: TGTGCCAGCACAGGTCCATACTATGGCTACACCTTC
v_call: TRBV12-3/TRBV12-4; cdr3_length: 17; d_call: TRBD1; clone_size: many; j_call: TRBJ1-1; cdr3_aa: CASSKSRDRVQNTEAFF; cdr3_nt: TGTGCCAGCAGTAAGTCCCGGGACAGGGTACAGAACACTGAAGCTTTCTTT
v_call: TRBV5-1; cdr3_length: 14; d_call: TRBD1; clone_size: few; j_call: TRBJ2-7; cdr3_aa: CASGQGQGGDEQYF; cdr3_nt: TGCGCCAGCGGACAGGGACAGGGTGGGGACGAGCAGTACTTC
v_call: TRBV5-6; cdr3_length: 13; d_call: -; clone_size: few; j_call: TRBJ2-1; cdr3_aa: CASSLGKPTSQFF; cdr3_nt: TGTGCCAGCAGCCTCGGCAAGCCCACGTCGCAGTTCTTC
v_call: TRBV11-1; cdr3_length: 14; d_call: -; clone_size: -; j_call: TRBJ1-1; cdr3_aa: CASSLRGGLAEAFF; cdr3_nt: TGTGCCAGCAGCTTGCGGGGGGGGTTGGCTGAAGCTTTCTTT
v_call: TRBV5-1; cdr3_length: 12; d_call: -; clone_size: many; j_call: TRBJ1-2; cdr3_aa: CASRLGVYGYTF; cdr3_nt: TGCGCCAGCAGACTCGGCGTCTATGGCTACACCTTC
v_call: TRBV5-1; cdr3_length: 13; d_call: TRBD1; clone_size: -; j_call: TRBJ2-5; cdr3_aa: CASSPDREETQYF; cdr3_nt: TGCGCCAGCAGCCCCGACAGGGAAGAGACCCAGTACTTC
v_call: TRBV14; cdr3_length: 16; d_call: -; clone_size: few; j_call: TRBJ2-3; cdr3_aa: CASSQDGGFSTDTQYF; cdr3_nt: TGTGCCAGCAGCCAAGACGGCGGATTCAGCACAGATACGCAGTATTTT
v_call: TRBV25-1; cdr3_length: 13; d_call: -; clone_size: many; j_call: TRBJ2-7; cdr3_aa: CASSEENAYEQYF; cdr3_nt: TGTGCCAGCAGTGAGGAGAATGCCTACGAGCAGTACTTC
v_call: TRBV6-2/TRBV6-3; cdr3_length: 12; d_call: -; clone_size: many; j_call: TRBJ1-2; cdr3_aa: CASSIGQHGYTF; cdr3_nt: TGTGCCAGCAGCATTGGACAACATGGCTACACCTTC
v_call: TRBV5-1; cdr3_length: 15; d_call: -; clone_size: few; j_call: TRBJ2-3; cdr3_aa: CASSLDPGGTDTQYF; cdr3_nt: TGCGCCAGCAGCTTGGACCCGGGGGGCACAGATACGCAGTATTTT
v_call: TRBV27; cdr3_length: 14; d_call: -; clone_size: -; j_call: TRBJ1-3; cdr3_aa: CASRPTVSGNTIYF; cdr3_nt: TGTGCCAGCAGACCGACAGTCTCTGGAAACACCATATATTTT
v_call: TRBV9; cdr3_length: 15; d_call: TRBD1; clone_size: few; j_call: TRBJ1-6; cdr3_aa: CASSAGTGSFSPLHF; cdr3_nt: TGTGCCAGCAGCGCGGGGACAGGAAGTTTTTCACCCCTCCACTTT
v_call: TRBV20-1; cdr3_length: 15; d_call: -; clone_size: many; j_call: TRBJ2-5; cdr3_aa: CSARDDVQGQETQYF; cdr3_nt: TGCAGTGCTAGAGATGATGTGCAGGGGCAAGAGACCCAGTACTTC
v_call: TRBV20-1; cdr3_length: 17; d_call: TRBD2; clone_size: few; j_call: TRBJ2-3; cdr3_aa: CSASTSGARLGTDTQYF; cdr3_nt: TGCAGTGCTAGCACTAGCGGGGCCCGGCTTGGCACAGATACGCAGTATTTT
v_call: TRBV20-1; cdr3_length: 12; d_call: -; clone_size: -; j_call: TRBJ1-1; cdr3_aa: CSATGRNTEAFF; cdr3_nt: TGCAGTGCTACTGGGAGGAACACTGAAGCTTTCTTT
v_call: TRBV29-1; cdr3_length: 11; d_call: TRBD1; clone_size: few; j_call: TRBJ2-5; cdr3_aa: CSVDRGPTKYF; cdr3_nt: TGCAGCGTTGACAGGGGGCCGACCAAGTACTTC
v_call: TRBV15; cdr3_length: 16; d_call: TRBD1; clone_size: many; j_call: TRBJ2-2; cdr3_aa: CATSRSRQGTMEELFF; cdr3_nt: TGTGCCACCAGCAGATCCCGACAGGGGACCATGGAGGAGCTGTTTTTT